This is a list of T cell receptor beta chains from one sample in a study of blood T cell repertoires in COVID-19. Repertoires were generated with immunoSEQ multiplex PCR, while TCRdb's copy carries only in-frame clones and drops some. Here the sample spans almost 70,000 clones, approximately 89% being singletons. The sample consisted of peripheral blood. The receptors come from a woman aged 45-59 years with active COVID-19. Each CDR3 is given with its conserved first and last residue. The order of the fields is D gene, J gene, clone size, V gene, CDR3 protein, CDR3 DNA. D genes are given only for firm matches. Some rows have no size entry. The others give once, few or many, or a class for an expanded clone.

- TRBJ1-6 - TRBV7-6 CASSLALQGLESPLHF TGTGCCAGCAGCTTAGCGCTTCAGGGGCTGGAATCACCCCTCCACTTT
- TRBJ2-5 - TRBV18 CASSPSEGQLGETQYF TGTGCCAGCTCACCTTCGGAGGGCCAACTTGGAGAGACCCAGTACTTC
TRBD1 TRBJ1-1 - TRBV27 CASSLRGPGGYTEAFF TGTGCCAGCAGTTTAAGGGGGCCAGGGGGTTACACTGAAGCTTTCTTT
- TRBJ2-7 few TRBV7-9 CASSPQGSEQYF TGTGCCAGCAGCCCTCAGGGTAGCGAGCAGTACTTC
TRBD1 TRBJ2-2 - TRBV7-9 CASSARGTGETGELFF TGTGCCAGCAGCGCACGGGGGACAGGGGAGACCGGGGAGCTGTTTTTT
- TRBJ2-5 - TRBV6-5 CASSYSGRATSTTQYF TGTGCCAGCAGTTACTCGGGCAGGGCGACGAGTACGACCCAGTACTTC
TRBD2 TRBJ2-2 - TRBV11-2 CASTSLAEWAGELFF TGTGCCAGCACCTCTCTAGCGGAGTGGGCCGGGGAGCTGTTTTTT
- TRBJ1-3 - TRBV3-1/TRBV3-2 CASSLGQGNTGNTIYF TGTGCCAGCAGCCTGGGGCAGGGCAACACTGGAAACACCATATATTTT
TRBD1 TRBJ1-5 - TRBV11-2 CASSHGISTGQTQPQHF TGTGCCAGCAGCCATGGGATCTCGACAGGGCAGACTCAGCCCCAGCATTTT
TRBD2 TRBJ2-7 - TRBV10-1 CASSKTSGSYEQYF TGCGCCAGCAGTAAGACTAGCGGGAGTTACGAGCAGTACTTC
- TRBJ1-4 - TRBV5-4 CASSRTGPSEKLFF TGTGCCAGCAGCCGCACAGGGCCCAGTGAAAAACTGTTTTTT
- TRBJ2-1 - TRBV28 CASSPEADNEQFF TGTGCCAGCAGTCCCGAGGCGGATAATGAGCAGTTCTTC
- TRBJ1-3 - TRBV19 CASSMRDSGNTIYF TGTGCCAGTAGTATGAGGGATTCTGGAAACACCATATATTTT
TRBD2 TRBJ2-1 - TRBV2 CASSERTLADYNEQFF TGTGCCAGCAGTGAAAGGACACTAGCGGATTACAATGAGCAGTTCTTC
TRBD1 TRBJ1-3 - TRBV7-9 CASRQGASGNTIYF TGTGCCAGCAGACAGGGGGCTAGTGGAAACACCATATATTTT
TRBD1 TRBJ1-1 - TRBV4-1 CASSQGGQVNTEAFF TGCGCCAGCAGCCAAGGGGGACAGGTGAACACTGAAGCTTTCTTT
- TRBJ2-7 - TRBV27 CASSSTRDYYEQYF TGTGCCAGCAGTTCGACCCGGGATTACTACGAGCAGTACTTC
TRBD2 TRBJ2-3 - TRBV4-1 CASTPSGGSSTDTQYF TGCGCCAGCACCCCTAGCGGAGGGTCTAGCACAGATACGCAGTATTTT
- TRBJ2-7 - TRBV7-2 CASSLAGVYHEQYF TGTGCCAGCAGCTTAGCGGGAGTTTATCACGAGCAGTACTTC
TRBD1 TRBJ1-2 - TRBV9 CASSVAGQPYGYTF TGTGCCAGCAGCGTAGCGGGACAGCCCTATGGCTACACCTTC
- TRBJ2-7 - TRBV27 CASSLPPGEQYF TGTGCCAGCAGTTTACCCCCCGGCGAGCAGTACTTC
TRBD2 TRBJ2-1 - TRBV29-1 CSGERDSYNEQFF TGCAGCGGCGAGCGGGACTCCTACAATGAGCAGTTCTTC
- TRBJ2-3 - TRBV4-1 CASSPWGVKDTQYF TGCGCCAGCAGCCCATGGGGGGTCAAGGATACGCAGTATTTT
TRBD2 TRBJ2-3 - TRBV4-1 CASSQGSSGRDTQYF TGCGCCAGCAGCCAAGGATCCAGCGGGAGAGATACGCAGTATTTT
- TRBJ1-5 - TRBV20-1 CSASWHDEDQPQHF TGCAGTGCTAGTTGGCACGATGAGGATCAGCCCCAGCATTTT
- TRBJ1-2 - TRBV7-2 CASPELGPNYGYTF TGTGCCAGCCCCGAACTGGGGCCTAACTATGGCTACACCTTC
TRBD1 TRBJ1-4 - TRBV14 CASSPRQGGTNEKLFF TGTGCCAGCAGCCCCAGACAGGGCGGAACTAATGAAAAACTGTTTTTT
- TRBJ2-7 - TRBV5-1 CASSLRDTSYEQYF TGCGCCAGCAGCCTCCGGGACACATCCTACGAGCAGTACTTC
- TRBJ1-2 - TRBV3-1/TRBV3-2 CASSQGQGYYGYTF TGTGCCAGCAGCCAAGGGCAGGGGTACTATGGCTACACCTTC
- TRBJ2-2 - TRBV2 CASSVWTGEVAGELFF TGTGCCAGCAGTGTTTGGACGGGAGAGGTGGCCGGGGAGCTGTTTTTT
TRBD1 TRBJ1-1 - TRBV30 CAWSVQGSARRAFF TGTGCCTGGAGTGTACAGGGGTCCGCTCGTAGGGCTTTCTTT
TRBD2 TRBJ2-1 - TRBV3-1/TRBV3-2 CASSQQPGLANNEQFF TGTGCCAGCAGCCAGCAGCCGGGACTAGCGAACAATGAGCAGTTCTTC
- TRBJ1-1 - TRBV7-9 CASSSQLGVRGATEAFF TGTGCCAGCAGCTCGCAACTCGGTGTTCGGGGAGCCACTGAAGCTTTCTTT
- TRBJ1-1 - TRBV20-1 CSASRTEAFF TGCAGTGCTAGTCGGACTGAAGCTTTCTTT
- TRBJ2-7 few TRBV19 CASSIRLGGAYEQYF TGTGCCAGTAGTATCCGACTCGGCGGGGCCTACGAGCAGTACTTC
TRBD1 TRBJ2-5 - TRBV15 CATSREQGTQTQYF TGTGCCACCAGCAGAGAACAGGGGACACAGACCCAGTACTTC
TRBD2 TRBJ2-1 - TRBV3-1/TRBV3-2 CASSPQGLAGAGEQFF TGTGCCAGCAGCCCCCAGGGACTAGCGGGAGCCGGTGAGCAGTTCTTC
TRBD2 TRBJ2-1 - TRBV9 CASSVGRQRGSTYNEQFF TGTGCCAGCAGCGTAGGCCGGCAGCGGGGATCCACCTACAATGAGCAGTTCTTC
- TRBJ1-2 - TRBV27 CASRAVAGRGYTF TGTGCCAGCAGAGCCGTGGCCGGGAGGGGCTACACCTTC
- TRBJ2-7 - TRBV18 CASSPVIYEQYF TGTGCCAGCTCACCAGTAATCTACGAGCAGTACTTC
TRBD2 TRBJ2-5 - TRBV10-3 CAISVVPGTSGGETQYF TGTGCCATCAGTGTAGTCCCCGGGACTAGCGGAGGAGAGACCCAGTACTTC
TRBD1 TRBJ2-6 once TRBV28 CASRSGTGLSNVLTF TGTGCCAGCAGAAGCGGGACAGGGTTATCCAACGTCCTGACTTTC
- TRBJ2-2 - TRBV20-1 CSALRVGELFF TGCAGTGCTCTTAGAGTGGGGGAGCTGTTTTTT
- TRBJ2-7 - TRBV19 CASSIAGAIETYEQYF TGTGCCAGTAGTATAGCAGGGGCCATAGAGACCTACGAGCAGTACTTC
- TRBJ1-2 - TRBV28 CASSPGGAVYGYTF TGTGCCAGCAGTCCCGGGGGGGCGGTCTATGGCTACACCTTC
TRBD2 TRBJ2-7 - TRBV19 CASSTSSSGSFYEQYF TGTGCCAGTAGTACTTCCTCTAGCGGGAGTTTTTACGAGCAGTACTTC
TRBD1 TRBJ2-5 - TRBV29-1 CSVRQGVGETQYF TGCAGCGTACGGCAGGGGGTAGGAGAGACCCAGTACTTC
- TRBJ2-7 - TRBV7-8 CASSLAGAISYEQYF TGTGCCAGCAGCTTGGCAGGGGCCATCTCATACGAGCAGTACTTC
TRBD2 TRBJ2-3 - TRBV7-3 CASSPKTSAAAQYF TGTGCCAGCAGCCCGAAGACTAGCGCGGCGGCGCAGTATTTT
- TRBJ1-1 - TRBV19 CATRLGPPNTEAFF TGTGCCACGAGGCTAGGCCCTCCGAACACTGAAGCTTTCTTT
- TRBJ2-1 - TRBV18 CASSPADSEQFF TGTGCCAGCTCACCCGCTGACAGCGAGCAGTTCTTC
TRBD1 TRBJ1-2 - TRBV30 CAWNEGTGVYGYTF TGTGCCTGGAACGAAGGGACAGGGGTCTATGGCTACACCTTC
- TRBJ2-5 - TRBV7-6 CASSLVSGQETQYF TGTGCCAGCAGCTTAGTTTCAGGCCAAGAGACCCAGTACTTC
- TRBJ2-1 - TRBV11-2 CASSRGRDSFF TGTGCCAGCTCTAGAGGCCGGGATTCGTTCTTC